This T cell receptor (beta chain) was captured in a study of blood T cell repertoires in COVID-19. The assay was immunoSEQ multiplex PCR, and TCRdb's table has in-frame clones only and misses some. The sample has about 200,000 clones; more than 85% are singletons. The V and J ends lost 2 bases and 0 bases respectively, with 11 bases between them. This CDR3 spans 15 amino acids. CDR1 is LNHDA and CDR2 is SQIVND in the germline V gene (reference sequence). V is TRBV19 and J is TRBJ2-7; perhaps TRBD1 as D (6 bases). The TCR was taken from a man aged 55 to 70 with acute or convalescent COVID-19. Sample: peripheral blood. CDR3 nucleotide sequence: TGTGCCAGTAGTATACAGGGGACCCCCTCCTACGAGCAGTACTTC. This sequence encodes CASSIQGTPSYEQYF.